This TCR beta chain was recovered during a study of blood T cells in healthy people across ages (dated by TCRdb to between 2014 and 2017). With respect to the entire study: In model experiments, roughly one uniquely barcoded TCR beta cDNA molecule per two T cells was captured by template switching. Age-related changes in TCR beta repertoire diversity were measured in the study by deep sequencing normalized with unique cDNA molecular identifiers. To avoid experimental bias, donors of different ages were distributed randomly across sequencing lanes. Using the same blood draw, the study looked at two additional independent replicas of 1 million unique cDNA reads for two donors, one aged 18 to 29 and the other aged 80 or older. The donors were split into four age groups: young (average around 17 years), middle-aged (about 40), aged (around 67) and long-lived (approximately 80).

Sequences SEHNR (CDR1) and FQNEAQ (CDR2) are obtained from the germline V gene (reference sequence). The CDR3 runs 10 residues from the cysteine to the phenylalanine. The CDR3 DNA has 30 bases and is translated from base 1. The V end loses 5 bases and the J end loses 7 bases, and a stretch of 6 bases separates them. The library relied on 5' RACE. Sequencing used an Illumina HiSeq 2500. A second PCR of about 7 to 12 cycles was performed with a sample-barcoded 5' primer and a J-beta primer mix. A template-switch 5' adaptor carrying 12 random nucleotides introduced a unique molecular identifier onto each TCR beta cDNA molecule. Each sample yielded at least 2.5 million CDR3-containing paired-end reads. All of the RNA was converted into first-strand cDNA using the Mint cDNA synthesis kit, with a TRBC-specific oligonucleotide serving as the primer. Following uracil-DNA glycosylase treatment, a first 18-cycle PCR with universal primers M1SS and BC2_uni_R was performed on all cDNA. As for the authors' bioinformatics: For normalization, 1 million high-quality reads, each with a distinct molecular identifier, were randomly selected from each sample. Instead of being binned into consensus sequences, reads with shared molecular identifiers were discarded. CDR3 identification, clonotype clustering and error correction used MiTCR with a Q25 quality threshold and the strictest error-elimination algorithm. A nonparametric unseen species model with Euler transformation was used to estimate lower-bound total TCR beta diversity. TCRdb cleaned the public reads at Q25 with fastp, built clones with MiXCR and kept in-frame beta chains. Every distinct CDR3 protein forms one entry, paired with its most common genes and DNA. V and J calls and clone size were set by TCRdb, not the authors. The sample contains over 600,000 distinct CDR3 sequences, around 45% of them found a single time. Roughly 18% of the sample rests with the top ten.

This clonotype was seen many times. It lacks a known antigen. One base away there is no much larger clone; base qualities are not given. General findings and caveats noted by the study authors: The long-lived group showed more naive CD4+ T cells, fewer expanded clones and increased TCR diversity than the aged group, suggesting age selection. Because the CMV infection status of the donors was unknown, age-related changes in expanded clonotypes may potentially have been confounded. Estimates of total diversity based on one million sequenced T cells were considered lower bounds and underestimates. Bulk unsorted PBMC profiling prevented conclusive comparison of naive and antigen-experienced compartments. As age increased, observed TCR beta diversity per million T cells dropped in a roughly linear way, and a significant reduction was already evident by age around 41. The percentage of naive T cells measured by flow cytometry correlated strongly with observed TCR beta diversity.

Donors were 30 to 45 systemically healthy Caucasian individuals from Russia aged roughly 6 to 100 years. Around 10 milliliters of peripheral blood were drawn from each donor into EDTA-treated Vacutainer tubes. Ficoll-Paque density-gradient centrifugation was used to isolate PBMCs, with at least 7 million obtained per sample. Trizol reagent was used to extract total RNA from PBMCs, with at least 5.5 micrograms per sample. For every donor, an aliquot of PBMCs went through flow cytometry to measure the percentages of naive CD45RAhigh/CD27high T cells. The material sequenced was blood. Here the chain combines TRBV7-9 and TRBJ2-7; no D segment can be confidently identified. This clonotype was sampled from a man older than 75 in good health. This receptor carries the CDR3 CASSGVEQYF. The base sequence is TGTGCCAGCAGCGGGGTAGAGCAGTACTTC.